What follows is one TCR beta chain and its context. The antigen remains undetermined. Sorted-subset replicate PCRs used 200 ng DNA, about 30,000 T cell genomes. Data came from immunoSEQ multiplex PCR; TCRdb stores just in-frame clones and leaves some out. The sample holds some 1.5 million clones, more than 95% seen once. This sample was taken from a study of shared clonotypes between healthy human individuals. Findings and caveats of the study: Among the subsets, naive ones generally showed larger estimated richness than memory ones.

Germline V gene sequence: CDR1 SQVTM, CDR2 ANQGSEA. The ends were cut back, 1 base at V and 7 bases at J, with 10 bases in the middle. The CDR3 length is 13 residues. V and J are TRBV29-1 and TRBJ1-4; a possible D gene is TRBD1 (5 bases). The receptor's source is a man younger than 45 in good health. The sample taken for sequencing was naive CD4+ T cells sorted from blood. Described subset: CD45RA+ positively selected. In nucleotides, the CDR3 is TGCAGCGTTGAAGGCAGGGACGCTGAAAAACTGTTTTTT. Its protein product is CSVEGRDAEKLFF.